The 9 T cell receptor beta chains below come from one sample, sequenced in a study of cytomegalovirus exposure and HLA in healthy donors (dated by TCRdb to about 2017). Libraries were made using the immunoSEQ multiplex PCR assay. The multiplex PCR relied on a mix of 60 forward primers for TCR Vbeta segments and 13 reverse primers for TCR Jbeta segments. The source is immuneACCESS, and TCRdb retained only in-frame sequences with V and J called. Part of the clones is not carried over; for the studies checked, unresolved V genes explain less than half of this, and the remainder is unexplained. The sample contains about 200,000 clones, roughly 80% of them found a single time. The ten biggest clones cover 1.4% of the sample. Sequencing was carried out using PBMCs. These TCRs come from a girl aged 10 to 17 in good health and CMV-seronegative.

The J gene is TRBJ2-3, the V gene TRBV4-1, with 11 bases aligning to TRBD1. The J segment lost 4 bases and the V segment lost 0 bases, leaving 6 bases of the junction unmatched. The CDR3 totals 17 residues. Germline loops: CDR1 MGHRA, CDR2 YSYEKL. The CDR3 DNA reads TGCGCCAGCAGCCAAGACTGGACAGGGGGCTTCGCAGATACGCAGTATTTT. Its protein is CASSQDWTGGFADTQYF.

V usage is TRBV27 and J usage is TRBJ1-2; no firm D call. V lost 7 bases, J lost 7 bases, and 10 bases lay in between. The germline CDR1 and CDR2 sequences are MNHEY and SMNVEV (reference sequence). This CDR3 region has 11 residues. CDR3 sequence reads: CASIRGTGYTF. The CDR3, as DNA: TGTGCCAGCATTCGGGGTACTGGCTACACCTTC.

This chain joins TRBV5-1 and TRBJ1-1; the D gene is possibly TRBD1 (6 bases). The CDR3 contains 14 residues. Germline CDR1 and CDR2: SGHRS and YFSETQ. Trimming cost V 4 bases and J 1 base, with 11 bases left between them. CDR3 in amino acids: CASSMQTGNTEAFF. The DNA for the CDR3 is TGCGCCAGCAGCATGCAGACAGGGAACACTGAAGCTTTCTTT.

The rearrangement links TRBV7-2 to TRBJ2-7; D is unresolved. V lost 6 bases to trimming and J lost 7 bases, with 16 bases between them. The germline V gene encodes CDR1 SGHTA and CDR2 FQGNSA. The CDR3 loop spans 13 amino acids. The CDR3 sequence: CASSSPPIKEQYF. The CDR3 region has the DNA TGTGCCAGCAGTTCACCCCCTATCAAGGAGCAGTACTTC.

This clone occurred a few times. J is TRBJ1-2 and V is TRBV6-1; no definite D call. The V and J ends lost 11 bases and 8 bases respectively, with 15 bases between them. Per the germline V gene, CDR1 is MNHNS and CDR2 is SASEGT. There are 11 residues in the CDR3. Written as DNA, the CDR3 is TGTGCCTGGGCAGAGCTTTCCGGCTACACCTTC. Its translation is CAWAELSGYTF.

V and J are TRBV5-6 and TRBJ2-7; maybe TRBD2 (6 bases). The CDR3 loop spans 14 amino acids. The V end lost 5 bases, the J end lost 0 bases, and 12 bases lay between the germline ends. The germline V gene has CDR1 SGHDT and CDR2 YYEEEE. CDR3 sequence (DNA): TGTGCCAGCAGTCCTAGCGAGAGCTCCTACGAGCAGTACTTC. Encoded protein: CASSPSESSYEQYF. Drawing the rest from reference TRBV5-6 and TRBJ2-7, the complete variable domain is DAGVTQSPTHLIKTRGQQVTLRCSPKSGHDTVSWYQQALGQGPQFIFQYYEEEERQRGNFPDRFSGHQFPNYSSELNVNALLLGDSALYLCASSPSESSYEQYFGPGTRLTVT.

The chain is built from TRBV7-9 and TRBJ2-1, with 10 bases lining up with TRBD2. J lost 8 bases, V lost 2 bases, and 12 bases had no gene match. This CDR3 has 17 residues. The V gene's germline CDR1 is SEHNR and CDR2 FQNEAQ (reference sequence). The CDR3 protein is CASSLYRAGGTFDEQFF. For the CDR3, the DNA is TGTGCCAGCAGCTTATATAGAGCGGGAGGGACCTTCGATGAGCAGTTCTTC.

The chain has TRBV20-1 and TRBJ2-3, with D unclear. The CDR3 is 11 residues long. Between the trimmed V and J ends, which lost 6 bases and 0 bases, there was a span of 4 bases. Germline V gene sequence: CDR1 DFQATT, CDR2 SNEGSKA (reference sequence). CDR3 in amino acids: CSATSTDTQYF. CDR3 nucleotides: TGCAGTGCAACTAGCACAGATACGCAGTATTTT.

This chain links TRBV30 with TRBJ2-3, with 8 bases aligning to TRBD2. This CDR3 has 14 residues. In germline, CDR1 is GTSNPN, CDR2 SVGIG (reference sequence). V lost 3 bases and J lost 4; bases outside the gene matches: 6. This CDR3 reads CAWRGTGGADTQYF. Here the CDR3 DNA reads TGTGCCTGGAGAGGGACGGGGGGGGCAGATACGCAGTATTTT.